The 7 T cell receptor beta chains below were found in one sample sequenced in a study of T cell clonotyping in hematopoietic cell transplantation. The table came from immunoSEQ multiplex PCR; TCRdb's copy has only in-frame clones and leaves some out. This sample has about 69,000 clones, with over 90% found just once. Specimen: peripheral blood mononuclear cells. The receptors shown here come from a man in his fifties in good health. Some clones in this sample may be carry-over from other donors' samples.

The chain joins TRBV2 to TRBJ1-1, with a tentative D call TRBD1 (5 bases). This CDR3 is 14 amino acids long. Germline-derived CDR1 and CDR2 are SNHLY and FYNNEI. Trimming stripped 4 bases from V and 1 base from J, with 10 bases between. In DNA form, the CDR3 reads TGTGCCAGCAGTGGGCTAGGGGAGAACACTGAAGCTTTCTTT. Its protein product is CASSGLGENTEAFF.

The V call is TRBV28, the J call TRBJ1-2; no clear D. The ends were cut back, 2 bases at V and 3 bases at J, with 7 bases in the middle. The V gene's germline CDR1 is MDHEN and CDR2 SYDVKM. CDR3 length: 13 amino acids. CDR3 protein: CASSLLDDYGYTF. In DNA, the CDR3 is TGTGCCAGCAGTTTACTTGATGACTATGGCTACACCTTC.

V gene TRBV19 combines with J gene TRBJ2-3; 7 positions match TRBD1. V lost 10 bases, J lost 2 bases, and 9 bases stayed unmatched. Germline V gene data show CDR1 as LNHDA and CDR2 as SQIVND (reference sequence). This CDR3 comprises 14 residues. CDR3 nucleotides: TGTGCCACCGATACAGGGGTTTTCACAGATACGCAGTATTTT. Translated, it gives CATDTGVFTDTQYF.

This chain links TRBV6-5 with TRBJ1-5; TRBD1 aligns across 7 bases. The germline CDR1 and CDR2 sequences are MNHEY and SVGAGI. After removal of 6 bases from V and 4 bases from J, the junction contained 9 bases not matched to a gene. The CDR3 extends over 15 amino acids. CDR3 in amino acids: CASRMNRGGNQPQHF. DNA of the CDR3: TGTGCCAGCAGGATGAACAGGGGAGGGAATCAGCCCCAGCATTTT.

The rearrangement links TRBV29-1 to TRBJ2-7; 7 bases are a match to TRBD2. The CDR3 covers 12 residues. CDR1 is SQVTM and CDR2 is ANQGSEA in the germline V gene. V was pared by 3 bases and J by 2 bases, with 1 base of the junction left unmatched. For the CDR3, the DNA is TGCAGCGTTGACGGGGGGACCTACGAGCAGTACTTC. Its translation: CSVDGGTYEQYF.

This clone has only a few counts. The rearrangement uses TRBV30 and TRBJ2-5; possibly TRBD1 or TRBD2 for D (5 bases each). The germline V and J ends were trimmed by 3 bases and 1 base, with 9 bases remaining between them. From germline, CDR1 is GTSNPN and CDR2 SVGIG (reference sequence). This CDR3 has 13 residues. The chain's CDR3 is CAWSPGTQETQYF. Written as DNA, the CDR3 is TGTGCCTGGAGCCCGGGGACCCAAGAGACCCAGTACTTC. Full variable domain (outside the CDR3, taken from reference TRBV30 and TRBJ2-5): SQTIHQWPATLVQPVGSPLSLECTVEGTSNPNLYWYRQAAGRGLQLLFYSVGIGQISSEVPQNLSASRPQDRQFILSSKKLLLSDSGFYLCAWSPGTQETQYFGPGTRLLVL.

The CDR3 region is CASSLEGAPDTGELFF. In DNA, the CDR3 is TGCGCCAGCAGCTTGGAGGGGGCTCCCGACACCGGGGAGCTGTTTTTT. The rearrangement uses TRBV5-1 and TRBJ2-2; 7 nucleotides line up with TRBD1. J gave up 3 bases and V 0 bases, and 5 bases lay outside the gene matches. In germline, CDR1 is SGHRS, CDR2 YFSETQ. The CDR3 consists of 16 residues.